This T cell receptor beta chain was identified in a study of T cells in Graves' hyperthyroidism and ophthalmopathy. Study details: Peripheral blood was taken when the disease was first diagnosed, before any treatment began.

What was amplified from RNA transcripts were TCR beta CDR3 regions. The HTBI primer set served for first-round RT-PCR of the TCR CDR3. TCRdb processed the multiplex PCR reads anew with MiXCR; each CDR3 protein has one entry. The sample lists approximately 410,000 distinct CDR3 sequences; about 15% were seen once. This clonotype was detected many times. A junction boundary mismatches the germline segment, possibly from a read error. Germline CDR1 SGHRS, CDR2 YFSETQ. This CDR3 region has 13 residues. The receptor comes from a man between 18 and 29 years old with Graves' ophthalmopathy. The chain carries TRBV5-1 and TRBJ1-2; D is perhaps TRBD1 (6 bases). Input material: blood. CDR3: CASSLGQDYGYTF. DNA for the CDR3: TGTGCCAGCAGTTTGGGACAAGACTATGGCTACACCTTC.